This TCR beta chain was obtained from a study of beta chain features in type 1 diabetes. Study-level findings and limits: A moderate, significant TCRB CDR3 shortening appeared in type 1 diabetes across four CD4+ subsets.

Expressed TCRB transcripts got sequenced, as all isolated RNA was reverse transcribed. Data came from immunoSEQ multiplex PCR; TCRdb stores just in-frame clones and leaves some out. The sample contains some 370,000 clones, around 10% of which appear only once. This clone has more than one count but fewer than ten. What it binds is unknown. The receptor's source is a man aged 25-45 years with type 1 diabetes. Source material: central memory CD4+ T cells from blood.

The CDR3 DNA sequence: TGTGCCAGCAGCAACAAGCCTAACTATGGCTACACCTTC. Translated, it gives CASSNKPNYGYTF. The genes are TRBV21-1 and TRBJ1-2. TRBV21-1 is a pseudogene locus. The CDR3 is 13 amino acids.